The 32 T cell receptor beta chains below were found in one sample sequenced in a study of graft-versus-host responses after intestinal transplantation (dated by TCRdb to the early 2020s). In the paper's terms, the time point label means: cells obtained before transplantation from donor or recipient. Antigens of these TCRs are unknown. Library preparation employed the immunoSEQ multiplex PCR assay. Not all clones reach the TCRdb copy of this immuneACCESS table, which keeps in-frame sequences only. Checked studies attribute under half of the gap to unresolved V genes and leave the rest unexplained. The sample contains just under 65,000 clones, more than 90% of them found a single time. The ten largest clones take up roughly 1.5% of the sample. The sample was unstimulated CD8+ T cells sorted from spleen or lymph node cells, taken before transplant. The receptors stem from a human donor who was the organ donor for an intestinal transplant.

The gene calls are TRBV27 and TRBJ2-1; 7 bases are a match to TRBD2. After removal of 1 base from V and 5 bases from J, the junction contained 23 bases not matched to a gene. CDR1 is MNHEY, CDR2 SMNVEV, per germline (reference sequence). The CDR3 runs 21 residues. This CDR3 is CASSLFFPTGDPGLLDNEQFF. DNA for the CDR3: TGTGCCAGCAGTTTATTTTTCCCGACTGGAGACCCGGGACTACTAGACAATGAGCAGTTCTTC.

This clone has more than one count but fewer than ten. The V gene is TRBV30, the J gene TRBJ2-7; maybe TRBD1 (6 bases). The germline V gene encodes CDR1 GTSNPN and CDR2 SVGIG (reference sequence). This CDR3 has 12 residues. Between the trimmed V and J ends, which lost 2 bases and 2 bases, there was a span of 7 bases. CDR3 residues: CAWSRDTYEQYF. In DNA, the CDR3 is TGTGCCTGGAGTAGGGACACCTACGAGCAGTACTTC.

The V gene is TRBV28, the J gene TRBJ1-1; D not resolved. In germline, CDR1 is MDHEN, CDR2 SYDVKM. Trimming pared 3 bases from V and 3 bases from J, leaving 5 bases between. The CDR3 extends over 12 amino acids. The CDR3 loop reads CASSFGDTEAFF. Written as DNA, the CDR3 is TGTGCCAGCAGTTTCGGGGACACTGAAGCTTTCTTT. Variable domain in full (rest from reference TRBV28 and TRBJ1-1): DVKVTQSSRYLVKRTGEKVFLECVQDMDHENMFWYRQDPGLGLRLIYFSYDVKMKEKGDIPEGYSVSREKKERFSLILESASTNQTSMYLCASSFGDTEAFFGQGTRLTVV.

The chain couples TRBV28 to TRBJ2-3, with D possibly TRBD1 on 6 matching bases. The germline CDR1 and CDR2 sequences are MDHEN and SYDVKM. CDR3 size: 16 residues. Trimming took off 6 bases at V and 0 bases at J, with 16 bases between the two ends. The DNA of the CDR3 is TGTGCCAGCAGCATACCGACAGGAACTAGCACAGATACGCAGTATTTT. Protein sequence: CASSIPTGTSTDTQYF.

The chain recombines TRBV5-4 with TRBJ2-5; TRBD1 aligns across 11 bases. The length of the CDR3 is 17 residues. Per the germline V gene, CDR1 is SGHNT and CDR2 is YYREEE (reference sequence). V shed 4 bases, J shed 2 bases, and the junction held 10 bases outside the gene matches. CDR3 in amino acids: CASSPRWDRGLQETQYF. Written as DNA, the CDR3 is TGTGCCAGCAGCCCAAGATGGGACAGGGGGTTACAAGAGACCCAGTACTTC.

The gene calls are TRBV27 and TRBJ1-2; 8 nucleotides agree with TRBD1. The CDR3 sequence is 16 residues long. The V gene's germline CDR1 is MNHEY and CDR2 SMNVEV (reference sequence). V gave up 4 bases and J gave up 5 bases; unmatched junction bases: 12. CDR3 DNA sequence: TGTGCCAGCAGTTCCTCCCCGGACAGGGTGGGGTATGGCTACACCTTC. This gives the protein CASSSSPDRVGYGYTF.

This rearrangement joins TRBV15 to TRBJ2-1; the match to TRBD2 covers 14 bases. From germline, CDR1 is LNHNV and CDR2 YYDKDF (reference sequence). Unmatched junction bases numbered 6, after V lost 5 bases and J lost 3 bases. The CDR3 consists of 17 residues. The CDR3 is CATSGTSGSHYYNEQFF. DNA of the CDR3: TGTGCCACCAGCGGGACTAGCGGGAGTCATTACTACAATGAGCAGTTCTTC. Full variable domain (rest looked up from reference TRBV15 and TRBJ2-1): DAMVIQNPRYQVTQFGKPVTLSCSQTLNHNVMYWYQQKSSQAPKLLFHYYDKDFNNEADTPDNFQSRRPNTSFCFLDIRSPGLGDTAMYLCATSGTSGSHYYNEQFFGPGTRLTVL.

The CDR3 region is CARKVTENTEAFF. The CDR3, as DNA: TGTGCCCGAAAAGTAACAGAGAACACTGAAGCTTTCTTT. The chain links TRBV30 to TRBJ1-1, with D hard to call. Germline lookup yields CDR1 GTSNPN and CDR2 SVGIG (reference sequence). The CDR3 spans 13 residues. Trimming took 8 bases from V and 1 from J, leaving 14 bases between them.

This clone was found once. The chain couples TRBV28 to TRBJ2-1, with D possibly matching TRBD2 (6 bases). V lost 2 bases to trimming and J lost 4 bases, with 12 bases between them. Per germline, CDR1 MDHEN and CDR2 SYDVKM. This CDR3 is built from 15 residues. CDR3 nucleotide sequence: TGTGCCAGCAGTTTAACGGGAGTAAATTACAATGAGCAGTTCTTC. Its protein is CASSLTGVNYNEQFF.

The chain carries TRBV27 and TRBJ1-5; no clear D gene. V was cut by 2 bases and J by 9 bases, with 8 bases left in between. This CDR3 is 12 amino acids long. Looked up from germline, CDR1 is MNHEY and CDR2 is SMNVEV (reference sequence). In DNA, the CDR3 is TGTGCCAGCAGTTTAAGCCCCCCGCCCCAGCATTTT. This gives the protein CASSLSPPPQHF.

The chain carries TRBV5-8 and TRBJ2-3; D may be TRBD2 (5 bases). V was cut by 4 bases and J by 2 bases, with 5 bases left in between. The CDR3 sequence is 12 residues long. CDR1 and CDR2 (germline): SGHTS, YDEGEE. CDR3 in amino acids: CASSRDTDTQYF. The CDR3 region has the DNA TGTGCCAGCAGCCGGGACACAGATACGCAGTATTTT.

The table lists this clone with a count of one. The chain is built from TRBV28 and TRBJ2-2; D possibly corresponds to TRBD2 (5 bases). Germline V gene sequence: CDR1 MDHEN, CDR2 SYDVKM. The V end lost 6 bases, the J end lost 1 base, and 12 bases lay between the germline ends. The CDR3 is 15 residues long. CDR3 DNA sequence: TGTGCCAGCAGCCTATGGGCGGGGAACACCGGGGAGCTGTTTTTT. It specifies CASSLWAGNTGELFF. The full variable domain, completed using reference TRBV28 and TRBJ2-2, is DVKVTQSSRYLVKRTGEKVFLECVQDMDHENMFWYRQDPGLGLRLIYFSYDVKMKEKGDIPEGYSVSREKKERFSLILESASTNQTSMYLCASSLWAGNTGELFFGEGSRLTVL.

The chain recombines TRBV7-8 with TRBJ1-2; D is uncertain. The CDR3 length is 14 residues. V shed 3 bases and J shed 6 bases, with 14 bases lying between them. Germline values: CDR1 SGHVS, CDR2 FQNEAQ. CDR3 region: CASSFSDGGNGYTF. The CDR3 DNA is TGTGCCAGCAGCTTCTCTGACGGAGGGAATGGCTACACCTTC.

The chain couples TRBV7-3 to TRBJ2-1, with D hard to call. CDR1 is SGHTA, CDR2 FQGTGA, per germline. This CDR3 has 13 amino acids. Trimming shortened V by 2 bases and J by 3 bases, and 5 bases separated the two germline ends. The CDR3, as DNA: TGTGCCAGCAGCTTACCCAACTACAATGAGCAGTTCTTC. As protein: CASSLPNYNEQFF.

The CDR3 loop is CASSLRVWTELAKNIQYF. For the CDR3, the DNA is TGTGCCAGCAGTTTGAGAGTATGGACAGAGCTAGCCAAAAACATTCAGTACTTC. The chain recombines TRBV28 with TRBJ2-4; D may be TRBD1 (6 bases). V was pared by 3 bases and J by 0 bases, with 18 bases between. Per the germline V gene, CDR1 is MDHEN and CDR2 is SYDVKM. The CDR3 runs 18 residues.

The V call is TRBV28, the J call TRBJ2-5; perhaps TRBD2 as D (6 bases). The CDR3 covers 15 residues. Germline-derived CDR1 and CDR2 are MDHEN and SYDVKM. Trimming removed 1 base at V and 4 bases at J, with 13 bases between. CDR3 nucleotide sequence: TGTGCCAGCAGTTTATTCCGGGACTCCCTAGAGACCCAGTACTTC. Translated: CASSLFRDSLETQYF.

J is TRBJ2-2 and V is TRBV14, with TRBD2 matching 8 bases. This CDR3 has 18 residues. Trimming took 2 bases from V and 6 from J; bases not matched to a gene: 14. CDR1 is SGHDN, CDR2 FVKESK, per germline. CDR3 protein: CASSQLVLAGRIPGELFF. CDR3 sequence (DNA): TGTGCCAGCAGCCAACTAGTCTTAGCGGGAAGGATTCCCGGGGAGCTGTTTTTT.

The rearrangement links TRBV4-3 to TRBJ2-3, with 7 bases fitting TRBD2. V was clipped by 0 bases and J by 3 bases; unmatched bases: 9. CDR3 size: 17 residues. CDR1 and CDR2 (germline): LGHNA, YSLEER. The CDR3, as DNA: TGCGCCAGCAGCCAAGATCGTGCGGGAGTTAGGACAGATACGCAGTATTTT. It specifies CASSQDRAGVRTDTQYF.

This clone was found once. The chain links TRBV5-3 to TRBJ1-3; D is uncertain. TRBV5-3 is given ORF status, its function remaining uncertain. Between the trimmed V and J ends, which lost 6 bases and 0 bases, there was a span of 7 bases. The length of the CDR3 is 13 residues. The CDR3 is CARKQCSGNTIYF. CDR3 nucleotides: TGTGCCAGAAAACAGTGCTCTGGAAACACCATATATTTT.

V is TRBV7-9 and J is TRBJ2-7; 11 positions match TRBD1. Germline CDR1 and CDR2: SEHNR and FQNEAQ (reference sequence). Trimming removed 6 bases from V and 6 bases from J; junction bases left unmatched: 7. This CDR3 is built from 14 residues. The CDR3 spells CASSPGTGGGEQYF. CDR3 bases: TGTGCCAGCAGTCCCGGGACAGGGGGAGGCGAGCAGTACTTC.

This chain uses TRBV28 with TRBJ2-4; 14 bases are shared with TRBD2. The ends lost 7 bases at V and 4 bases at J; junction bases unmatched: 12. Per germline, CDR1 MDHEN and CDR2 SYDVKM. This CDR3 comprises 18 residues. The DNA for the CDR3 is TGTGCCAGCAACGACAGGGGGACTAGCGGGAGCGGGAAAAACATTCAGTACTTC. Its protein is CASNDRGTSGSGKNIQYF.

There are a few counts of this clone. The chain uses TRBV6-4 and TRBJ1-4; D not certain. Germline V CDR1 and CDR2: MRHNA, SNTAGT. This CDR3 comprises 14 residues. Trimming cost V 0 bases and J 7 bases, with 9 bases left between them. The CDR3 sequence is CASSDSSGGEKLFF. The CDR3 region has the DNA TGTGCCAGCAGTGACTCGTCAGGAGGTGAAAAACTGTTTTTT.

The chain combines TRBV29-1 with TRBJ2-1, with D possibly matching TRBD1 (6 bases). This CDR3 is built from 11 residues. The ends were cut back, 4 bases at V and 6 bases at J, with 7 bases in the middle. Germline V lookup: CDR1 SQVTM, CDR2 ANQGSEA. CDR3 in DNA: TGCAGCGTTGGGACAGTCAATGAGCAGTTCTTC. This gives the protein CSVGTVNEQFF.

The chain has TRBV19 and TRBJ2-3, with D possibly TRBD1 on 6 matching bases. CDR3 size: 15 residues. Trimming took 6 bases from V and 3 from J, leaving 16 bases between them. Germline values: CDR1 LNHDA, CDR2 SQIVND (reference sequence). For the CDR3, the DNA is TGTGCCAGTAGCCCCGACAGGCACTGGACAGATACGCAGTATTTT. The encoded protein is CASSPDRHWTDTQYF. The full variable domain, completed using reference TRBV19 and TRBJ2-3, is DGGITQSPKYLFRKEGQNVTLSCEQNLNHDAMYWYRQDPGQGLRLIYYSQIVNDFQKGDIAEGYSVSREKKESFPLTVTSAQKNPTAFYLCASSPDRHWTDTQYFGPGTRLTVL.

This chain joins TRBV28 and TRBJ1-1, with a weak D call TRBD1 (6 bases). The germline V gene encodes CDR1 MDHEN and CDR2 SYDVKM. V was cut by 3 bases and J by 3 bases, with 8 bases left in between. The CDR3 runs to 13 residues. The CDR3 spells CASSFHRDTEAFF. DNA for the CDR3: TGTGCCAGCAGTTTCCACAGGGACACTGAAGCTTTCTTT.

The chain uses TRBV6-5 and TRBJ2-1; D unclear. Per the germline V gene, CDR1 is MNHEY and CDR2 is SVGAGI. V gave up 5 bases and J gave up 7 bases, with 12 bases separating them. This CDR3 is built from 13 residues. The CDR3 loop is CASSQPELNEQFF. CDR3 nucleotides: TGTGCCAGCAGTCAACCGGAGCTTAATGAGCAGTTCTTC.

V and J are TRBV13 and TRBJ2-7; weak D call: TRBD1 (6 bases). This CDR3 is built from 14 residues. Trimming stripped 5 bases from V and 3 bases from J, with 14 bases between. Per germline, CDR1 PRHDT and CDR2 FYEKMQ (reference sequence). CDR3 in DNA: TGTGCCAGCAGCCCCCCGGAAGGGGGCTACGAGCAGTACTTC. This sequence encodes CASSPPEGGYEQYF.

The chain has TRBV6-1 and TRBJ2-1; the match to TRBD1 covers 8 bases. Germline CDR1 and CDR2: MNHNS and SASEGT. The CDR3 runs to 15 residues. V lost 7 bases and J lost 8; bases outside the gene matches: 13. This chain's CDR3 is CASIMDRDDVDEQFF. The CDR3 nucleotides read TGTGCCAGCATTATGGACAGGGACGATGTCGATGAGCAGTTCTTC.

CDR3 nucleotides: TGTGCCAGCAGCTTAGCAGGCAGGGAGGGAGAGACCCAGTACTTC. Translation gives CASSLAGREGETQYF. V and J are TRBV7-3 and TRBJ2-5; 7 nucleotides match TRBD2. The V gene end was trimmed by 2 bases and the J gene end by 4 bases; junction bases not matched to a gene: 7. CDR3 length: 15 amino acids. Germline CDR1 is SGHTA and CDR2 is FQGTGA.

This sequence joins TRBV6-1 and TRBJ2-1; 7 nucleotides align to TRBD2. J lost 10 bases, V lost 1 base, and 7 bases had no gene match. This CDR3 spans 14 amino acids. CDR1 is MNHNS, CDR2 SASEGT, per germline. In DNA form, the CDR3 reads TGTGCCAGCAGTGAAGGGAGGGAAGCGGGGGAGCAGTTCTTC. Its protein product is CASSEGREAGEQFF.

This clone was picked up a small number of times. V usage is TRBV27 and J usage is TRBJ2-1; 11 bases line up with TRBD2. The length of the CDR3 is 15 residues. The V and J ends lost 3 bases and 10 bases, in that order; junction bases with no gene match: 8. CDR1 is MNHEY, CDR2 SMNVEV, per germline (reference sequence). The CDR3 region is CASSFGLAGGGEQFF. CDR3 DNA: TGTGCCAGCAGTTTCGGCCTAGCGGGAGGAGGCGAGCAGTTCTTC.

The genes are TRBV9 and TRBJ1-2; TRBD1 matches at 10 bases. The length of the CDR3 is 17 residues. The germline V gene encodes CDR1 SGDLS and CDR2 YYNGEE. Trimming at V came to 3 bases and at J to 2 bases, leaving 10 bases not matched to a gene. This CDR3 is CASSASGTGDLNYGYTF. CDR3 DNA sequence: TGTGCCAGCAGCGCCTCAGGGACAGGGGACCTCAACTATGGCTACACCTTC.